The rows below give T cell receptor beta chains drawn from one sample of a study of early stage breast cancer tumors. Using immunoSEQ multiplex PCR, the repertoire was profiled, and TCRdb retains in-frame clones only, with some absent. The sample shows about 9,000 clones, 65% to 75% of them seen only once. Sequencing was carried out using normal breast tissue next to the tumor. Receptors were obtained from a person in their sixties or seventies with breast cancer. Each CDR3 is given without its conserved first and last residue. Each record gives: V gene, J gene, CDR3 protein.

v_gene: TRBV13
j_gene: TRBJ2-3
CDR3aa: ASSFAGEGQGWNTQY

v_gene: TRBV4-1
j_gene: TRBJ2-7
CDR3aa: ASSQDGAGTPYEQY

v_gene: TRBV11-3
j_gene: TRBJ2-1
CDR3aa: ASSLDRAGGLSNEQF

v_gene: TRBV7-8
j_gene: TRBJ2-3
CDR3aa: ASSSVAVTDTQY

v_gene: TRBV7-7
j_gene: TRBJ2-1
CDR3aa: ASSSEDREYNEQF

v_gene: TRBV11-3
j_gene: TRBJ1-1
CDR3aa: ASSSGVNTEAF

v_gene: TRBV14
j_gene: TRBJ1-2
CDR3aa: ASSQGTPPYGYT

v_gene: TRBV28
j_gene: TRBJ1-5
CDR3aa: ASSLPTGGQPQH

v_gene: TRBV2
j_gene: TRBJ2-7
CDR3aa: ASKWDIAYEQY

v_gene: TRBV29-1
j_gene: TRBJ2-1
CDR3aa: SSGLAGGIEQF

v_gene: TRBV16
j_gene: TRBJ2-7
CDR3aa: ASSPRTGGLYEQY

v_gene: TRBV5-1
j_gene: TRBJ1-1
CDR3aa: ASSLTVAENTEAF

v_gene: TRBV19
j_gene: TRBJ1-2
CDR3aa: ASSTLRQGARGYT

v_gene: TRBV11-2
j_gene: TRBJ2-5
CDR3aa: ASSFNLAGAGETQY

v_gene: TRBV7-2
j_gene: TRBJ2-7
CDR3aa: ASSLGLAGEPY

v_gene: TRBV7-6
j_gene: TRBJ2-2
CDR3aa: ASSLSTSGPSHPNTGELF

v_gene: TRBV4-3
j_gene: TRBJ1-5
CDR3aa: ASSQDSTGFNQPQH

v_gene: TRBV29-1
j_gene: TRBJ1-3
CDR3aa: SVVEGSGNTIY

v_gene: TRBV18
j_gene: TRBJ1-5
CDR3aa: ASSLQDYSNQPQH

v_gene: TRBV13
j_gene: TRBJ2-5
CDR3aa: ASSPYSRRRGRAIGETQY

v_gene: TRBV7-8
j_gene: TRBJ2-3
CDR3aa: ASSLGPAGGRWDTQY

v_gene: TRBV25-1
j_gene: TRBJ1-2
CDR3aa: ASKSTFDGYT

v_gene: TRBV6-6
j_gene: TRBJ1-4
CDR3aa: ASRDLGQGNEKLF

v_gene: TRBV11-3
j_gene: TRBJ1-5
CDR3aa: ASSLARGGADQPQH

v_gene: TRBV29-1
j_gene: TRBJ1-3
CDR3aa: SVGFSGQIHSGNTIY

v_gene: TRBV4-3
j_gene: TRBJ2-7
CDR3aa: ASSQGTSGTSEQY

v_gene: TRBV28
j_gene: TRBJ1-2
CDR3aa: ASSSDRGYGYT

v_gene: TRBV18
j_gene: TRBJ2-2
CDR3aa: ASSPNPGQLNTGELF

v_gene: TRBV9
j_gene: TRBJ2-7
CDR3aa: ASSVSPQRMGSYEQY